One and the same sample provided the 30 T cell receptor beta chains below, sequenced in a study of blood T cell repertoires in COVID-19 (TCRdb year 2020). Library creation used the immunoSEQ multiplex PCR assay. Held by TCRdb, this immuneACCESS table contains in-frame sequences only and omits some clones. Under half of the omission traces to an unresolved V gene where checked; the cause of the rest is unknown. Here the sample has some 70,000 clones; more than 70% occur a single time. The ten largest clones capture roughly 2.7% of the sample. The sample comprised peripheral blood. The receptors stem from a man in his sixties or seventies with active or convalescent COVID-19.

This clone was counted once. The CDR3 DNA reads TGTGCCAGCAGCCTTGGACTAGCGGGGAGCACAGATACGCAGTATTTT. It yields the protein CASSLGLAGSTDTQYF. The chain couples TRBV7-7 to TRBJ2-3; 12 nucleotides match TRBD2. This CDR3 has 16 residues. The J segment lost 0 bases and the V segment lost 5 bases, leaving 3 bases of the junction unmatched. The germline V gene encodes CDR1 SSHAT and CDR2 FNYEAQ (reference sequence).

This sequence joins TRBV7-9 and TRBJ1-1; no clear D gene. Trimming cost V 5 bases and J 6 bases, with 10 bases left between them. This CDR3 has 12 amino acids. The germline V gene encodes CDR1 SEHNR and CDR2 FQNEAQ (reference sequence). CDR3 bases: TGTGCCAGCAGCCCAGGAGGCGCTGAAGCTTTCTTT. It translates to CASSPGGAEAFF.

The chain combines TRBV19 with TRBJ2-2; possible D gene TRBD1, 6 bases. Germline loops: CDR1 LNHDA, CDR2 SQIVND (reference sequence). The CDR3 totals 14 residues. Trimming removed 6 bases at V and 3 bases at J, with 11 bases between. Written as DNA, the CDR3 is TGTGCCAGTAGGAAAGGGACACACACCGGGGAGCTGTTTTTT. This translates into CASRKGTHTGELFF. The full variable domain, rest sourced from reference TRBV19 and TRBJ2-2, is DGGITQSPKYLFRKEGQNVTLSCEQNLNHDAMYWYRQDPGQGLRLIYYSQIVNDFQKGDIAEGYSVSREKKESFPLTVTSAQKNPTAFYLCASRKGTHTGELFFGEGSRLTVL.

The chain employs TRBV4-2 and TRBJ2-7; possibly TRBD1 for D (6 bases). This CDR3 contains 15 residues. Deletions cut 0 bases from V and 2 bases from J, with 11 bases between. Per germline, CDR1 LGHNA and CDR2 YNFKEQ. The CDR3 sequence is CASSQELRDTYEQYF. The CDR3 nucleotides are TGTGCCAGCAGCCAAGAACTACGGGACACCTACGAGCAGTACTTC.

This clone was detected only once. The gene calls are TRBV27 and TRBJ1-1; D call uncertain. Trimming stripped 6 bases from V and 4 bases from J, with 18 bases between. The CDR3 runs 15 residues. Germline V CDR1 and CDR2: MNHEY, SMNVEV (reference sequence). The CDR3 bases are TGTGCCAGCAGCTCTGGGGTAGGACGGGGCACTGAAGCTTTCTTT. As protein: CASSSGVGRGTEAFF.

CDR3: CASSMEGPNGNTIYF. The CDR3 DNA follows: TGTGCCAGTAGTATGGAGGGGCCAAATGGAAACACCATATATTTT. The chain carries TRBV19 and TRBJ1-3, with D possibly being TRBD1 (5 bases). Per the germline V gene, CDR1 is LNHDA and CDR2 is SQIVND (reference sequence). This CDR3 has 15 residues. V was shortened by 3 bases and J by 3 bases, with 12 bases between the two germline ends.

The gene calls are TRBV25-1 and TRBJ2-1, with TRBD2 matching 7 bases. Germline V gives CDR1 MGHDK, CDR2 SYGVNS. The CDR3 sequence is 15 residues long. The trim removed 4 bases at V and 0 bases at J, leaving 3 bases unmatched. In nucleotides, the CDR3 is TGTGCCAGCAGTGGGTGGGGGGGCTCCTACAATGAGCAGTTCTTC. Its translation is CASSGWGGSYNEQFF.

This chain links TRBV11-2 with TRBJ1-1, with a tentative D call TRBD1 (6 bases). The V and J ends lost 6 bases and 0 bases respectively, with 14 bases between them. The CDR3 consists of 15 residues. Per the germline V gene, CDR1 is SGHAT and CDR2 is FQNNGV. The CDR3 region has the DNA TGTGCCAGCAGGAAATCGGCAGGGGTGAACACTGAAGCTTTCTTT. It specifies CASRKSAGVNTEAFF.

The genes are TRBV5-1 and TRBJ1-3; D is undetermined. This CDR3 is built from 14 residues. Trimming took 1 base from V and 2 from J, leaving 7 bases between them. Germline V gene sequence: CDR1 SGHRS, CDR2 YFSETQ. CDR3 sequence: CASSLMAAGNTIYF. CDR3 DNA sequence: TGCGCCAGCAGCTTGATGGCAGCTGGAAACACCATATATTTT.

This sequence joins TRBV6-4 and TRBJ2-6, with D possibly being TRBD2 (5 bases). The CDR3 sequence is 14 residues long. V lost 3 bases, J lost 3 bases, and 6 bases lay in between. The germline CDR1 and CDR2 sequences are MRHNA and SNTAGT. CDR3 sequence: CASSEGGGANVLTF. Written as DNA, the CDR3 is TGTGCCAGCAGTGAAGGAGGTGGGGCCAACGTCCTGACTTTC.

This clone is a singleton in its sample. This rearrangement joins TRBV28 to TRBJ2-7, with 11 bases aligning to TRBD2. V was pared by 7 bases and J by 6 bases, with 11 bases of the junction left unmatched. There are 15 residues in the CDR3. The germline V gene has CDR1 MDHEN and CDR2 SYDVKM. For the CDR3, the DNA is TGTGCCAGCACACTAGCGGGAGCGGGTTCTTTCGAGCAGTACTTC. This sequence encodes CASTLAGAGSFEQYF.

The chain has TRBV18 and TRBJ2-2; 7 bases fit TRBD1. The CDR3 has 15 residues. Trimming took 3 bases from V and 2 from J; bases not matched to a gene: 3. The germline V gene has CDR1 KGHSH and CDR2 LQKENI. CDR3 protein: CASSPGTVNTGELFF. The CDR3 nucleotides read TGTGCCAGCTCACCCGGGACAGTAAACACCGGGGAGCTGTTTTTT.

This clone was detected only once. The rearrangement joins TRBV7-9 to TRBJ2-1; TRBD2 aligns across 7 bases. The CDR3 is made up of 12 amino acids. With 5 bases clipped from V and 11 bases from J, the junction kept 6 bases outside the gene matches. Germline V gene sequence: CDR1 SEHNR, CDR2 FQNEAQ (reference sequence). CDR3 in amino acids: CASSPSGGKQFF. Here the CDR3 DNA reads TGTGCCAGCAGCCCGTCGGGAGGTAAGCAGTTCTTC.

The CDR3 DNA is TGTGCCAGCAGCCAAAGGAGTCCAACCGGAAACACCATATATTTT. Amino acids: CASSQRSPTGNTIYF. The J gene is TRBJ1-3, the V gene TRBV3-1 (or the pseudogene TRBV3-2), with D unclear. CDR3 length equals 15 residues. Germline CDR1 is LGHDT and CDR2 is YNNKEL (reference sequence). V was shortened by 2 bases and J by 4 bases, with 12 bases between the two germline ends.

The rearrangement joins TRBV11-2 to TRBJ1-3, with D perhaps matching TRBD1 (5 bases). There are 12 residues in the CDR3. Germline CDR1 is SGHAT and CDR2 is FQNNGV. Deletions cut 2 bases from V and 7 bases from J, with 6 bases between. For the CDR3, the DNA is TGTGCCAGCAGCTTAAAGGGGAACACCATATATTTT. It yields the protein CASSLKGNTIYF.

This chain links TRBV5-1 with TRBJ1-1, with D perhaps matching TRBD1 (6 bases). V was trimmed by 4 bases and J by 1 base, leaving 8 bases between them. Germline CDR1 SGHRS, CDR2 YFSETQ. CDR3 length equals 13 residues. CDR3 nucleotide sequence: TGCGCCAGCAGCCAGACAGGGAACACTGAAGCTTTCTTT. Protein sequence: CASSQTGNTEAFF.

The chain uses TRBV10-3 and TRBJ1-2; TRBD1 aligns across 9 bases. V shed 10 bases, J shed 5 bases, and the junction held 8 bases outside the gene matches. From germline, CDR1 is ENHRY and CDR2 SYGVKD. This CDR3 contains 13 residues. CDR3: CATFTGGGYGYTF. The CDR3 DNA reads TGTGCCACCTTTACAGGGGGCGGATATGGCTACACCTTC.

This chain joins TRBV18 and TRBJ1-1, with D possibly being TRBD1 (5 bases). The V and J ends lost 5 bases and 1 base respectively, with 14 bases between them. Per the germline V gene, CDR1 is KGHSH and CDR2 is LQKENI. The CDR3 loop spans 15 amino acids. The CDR3 spells CASSRQTSTNTEAFF. Written as DNA, the CDR3 is TGTGCCAGCTCAAGACAGACAAGTACGAACACTGAAGCTTTCTTT.

CDR3 sequence: CASRDTGGSGGTEAFF. The CDR3, as DNA: TGCGCCAGCAGGGATACAGGGGGTTCGGGGGGCACTGAAGCTTTCTTT. The chain couples TRBV10-2 to TRBJ1-1; 8 nucleotides match TRBD1. The germline CDR1 and CDR2 sequences are WSHSY and SAAADI. The V and J ends lost 6 bases and 4 bases, in that order; junction bases with no gene match: 13. This CDR3 is 16 amino acids long.

The chain combines TRBV5-6 with TRBJ1-5; D is unclear. The CDR3 spans 14 residues. Germline lookup yields CDR1 SGHDT and CDR2 YYEEEE. Trimming shortened V by 4 bases and J by 0 bases, and 8 bases separated the two germline ends. CDR3: CASSTGNSNQPQHF. CDR3 DNA sequence: TGTGCCAGCAGCACGGGGAATAGCAATCAGCCCCAGCATTTT. Supplemented by reference TRBV5-6 and TRBJ1-5, the full variable domain reads DAGVTQSPTHLIKTRGQQVTLRCSPKSGHDTVSWYQQALGQGPQFIFQYYEEEERQRGNFPDRFSGHQFPNYSSELNVNALLLGDSALYLCASSTGNSNQPQHFGDGTRLSIL.

The genes are TRBV29-1 and TRBJ1-1; perhaps TRBD1 as D (6 bases). The V gene lost 4 bases and the J gene lost 3 bases, with 12 bases spanning the gap. The CDR3 has 13 amino acids. In germline, CDR1 is SQVTM, CDR2 ANQGSEA. The CDR3 is CSVGGGRHTEAFF. The CDR3 DNA is TGCAGCGTTGGGGGGGGGCGTCACACTGAAGCTTTCTTT.

The chain has TRBV10-2 and TRBJ1-6, with D tentatively TRBD1 (5 bases). The CDR3 is 14 amino acids. Germline-derived CDR1 and CDR2 are WSHSY and SAAADI. The ends were cut back, 8 bases at V and 9 bases at J, with 17 bases in the middle. Written as DNA, the CDR3 is TGCGCCAGCCAACAATCGGTAGGGGCTTCACCCCTCCACTTT. Its protein product is CASQQSVGASPLHF.

In this sample, this clone turned up once. The same CDR3 can be traced to other DNA sequences in this sample. This chain links TRBV19 with TRBJ1-2; 7 nucleotides line up with TRBD1. The CDR3 loop spans 13 amino acids. The germline V gene has CDR1 LNHDA and CDR2 SQIVND (reference sequence). Trimming took 3 bases from V and 4 from J; bases not matched to a gene: 2. CDR3 loop: CASSISGGYGYTF. The DNA for the CDR3 is TGTGCCAGTAGTATTTCAGGGGGCTATGGCTACACCTTC.

This chain links TRBV10-3 with TRBJ2-1; D is possibly TRBD2 (5 bases). Trimming removed 8 bases at V and 2 bases at J, with 16 bases between. Germline V gene data show CDR1 as ENHRY and CDR2 as SYGVKD. The CDR3 covers 15 residues. The CDR3 spells CAISSGRVAYNEQFF. The CDR3 coding sequence is TGTGCCATCTCCTCTGGGCGGGTGGCCTACAATGAGCAGTTCTTC.

The chain carries TRBV5-1 and TRBJ2-1; TRBD2 is a possible D gene (6 bases). CDR1 is SGHRS, CDR2 YFSETQ, per germline. The length of the CDR3 is 14 residues. Trimming stripped 0 bases from V and 13 bases from J, with 17 bases between. For the CDR3, the DNA is TGCGCCAGCAGCTTGGATGTACTAGCAGTGGGACAGTTCTTC. Amino acids: CASSLDVLAVGQFF.

The rearrangement links TRBV9 to TRBJ2-6, with 13 bases lining up with TRBD2. The V and J ends lost 4 bases and 4 bases, in that order; junction bases with no gene match: 8. This CDR3 spans 18 amino acids. Per germline, CDR1 SGDLS and CDR2 YYNGEE. The CDR3 here is CASSIPGLAGPGANVLTF. Written as DNA, the CDR3 is TGTGCCAGCAGCATACCGGGACTAGCGGGACCAGGGGCCAACGTCCTGACTTTC. The complete variable domain, with remaining parts taken from reference TRBV9 and TRBJ2-6, reads DSGVTQTPKHLITATGQRVTLRCSPRSGDLSVYWYQQSLDQGLQFLIQYYNGEERAKGNILERFSAQQFPDLHSELNLSSLELGDSALYFCASSIPGLAGPGANVLTFGAGSRLTVL.

CDR3 in DNA: TGCAGCGTTGGAAGCGGGGGCCACGAGACCCAGTACTTC. Its translation is CSVGSGGHETQYF. The rearrangement links TRBV29-1 to TRBJ2-5; 8 bases are a match to TRBD2. The CDR3 has 13 amino acids. The trim removed 4 bases at V and 5 bases at J, leaving 6 bases unmatched. Germline CDR1 is SQVTM and CDR2 is ANQGSEA.

J is TRBJ2-1 and V is TRBV11-3, with 8 bases aligning to TRBD2. Looked up from germline, CDR1 is SGHNT and CDR2 is YENEEA. Trimming removed 1 base from V and 6 bases from J; junction bases left unmatched: 11. The CDR3 runs 17 residues. CDR3 loop: CASSLALGSGSGNEQFF. CDR3 in DNA: TGTGCCAGCAGCTTAGCCCTAGGGAGCGGGAGCGGCAATGAGCAGTTCTTC.

This clone showed up just a few times. The rearrangement uses TRBV7-9 and TRBJ1-1; D not certain. The CDR3 runs to 14 residues. CDR1 is SEHNR, CDR2 FQNEAQ, per germline (reference sequence). Trimming shortened V by 5 bases and J by 0 bases, and 10 bases separated the two germline ends. The DNA for the CDR3 is TGTGCCAGCAGCCCCCGCGGTTTGAACACTGAAGCTTTCTTT. Its protein is CASSPRGLNTEAFF.

The V call is TRBV2, the J call TRBJ2-1; 10 bases fit TRBD2. Germline CDR1 SNHLY, CDR2 FYNNEI. The CDR3 length is 15 residues. Germline trimming cut 2 bases from V and 10 bases from J; bases unmatched to any gene: 8. CDR3 coding DNA: TGTGCCAGCAGTGAAAGAAGCGGGAGGGCAGACGAGCAGTTCTTC. Translated: CASSERSGRADEQFF.